This record concerns one T cell receptor beta chain sequence. Its antigen is still unknown. These data originate in a study of CD4 T cells in relation to SARS-CoV-2 and coronaviruses. Profiled with immunoSEQ multiplex PCR; TCRdb holds only in-frame clones, not every one. The data contain tens of thousands of clones, around 78% of them seen just once; the ten biggest clones take up approximately 15%. Unexposed donor CD4+ T cells date from about 2011-2018, before the COVID-19 pandemic. CD4+ T cells were isolated from the cells after around 9 days of culture. The CDR3 totals 14 residues. Trimming stripped 1 base from V and 3 bases from J, with 9 bases between. Germline CDR1 LGHDT, CDR2 YNNKEL (reference sequence).

Sequenced: CD4+ T cells from PBMCs, cultured in vitro. The sequence derives from a human donor in good health. The gene calls are TRBV3-1 (or the pseudogene TRBV3-2) and TRBJ2-5; D is undetermined. The CDR3 loop is CASSQAPREETQYF. The CDR3, as DNA: TGTGCCAGCAGCCAAGCCCCGCGCGAAGAGACCCAGTACTTC.